This entry features one T cell receptor beta chain sequence. Its target antigen remains unknown. Base quality data are lacking; no much larger clone is found one base away. Donors formed part of the validation cohort, which comprised over a hundred subjects and was distinct from the first cohort of 670 or so subjects. Libraries came from the immunoSEQ multiplex PCR assay. The study's processing was this. A statistical classification framework was developed to diagnose cytomegalovirus status using the catalog of TCR beta chain sequences. Entries here come from immuneACCESS through TCRdb and include only in-frame sequences with V and J called. Some clones fail to appear in such tables; in the studies checked, an unresolved V gene covers under half of the shortfall, and the cause of the remainder is unknown. V, J and clone size are taken as reported in that table, and D and trimming were inferred from the DNA itself. The sample contains around 190,000 clones, about three quarters of them found a single time. Around 1.3% of the sample comes from the top ten.

V loses 0 bases, J loses 0 bases, and the germline ends lie 8 bases apart. There are 15 amino acids in the CDR3, from cysteine to phenylalanine inclusive. CDR3 DNA is the only sequence kept; it has 45 bases, read in frame from the first base. The germline V gene gives CDR1 as MNHEY and CDR2 as SVGAGI. This sample was included in a study of cytomegalovirus exposure and HLA in healthy donors (dated by TCRdb to about 2017). As for the study more broadly: A later analysis indicated that the 130 or so validation repertoires were generated on the platform also employed for the 700 or so repertoires of the first cohort. The study was designed to test whether signatures of past pathogen exposure could be identified by cataloging public T cell receptors. Besides the first cohort of around 700 subjects, a separate validation cohort made up of about 120 different subjects was used. To predict cytomegalovirus infection status, the study combined high-throughput TCR immunosequencing, statistical association of individual TCRs with disease status, and machine learning. Here is what the overall study found, with its caveats: The study listed 150 to 200 TCR beta chains as associated with cytomegalovirus. Cytomegalovirus status was reported to be diagnosed by the classifier with high specificity and sensitivity in both the original and validation cohorts. Most TCR sequences were seen in very few donors, while some public TCRs were found in many individuals. Three of the identified cytomegalovirus-associated TCR beta chains were confirmed in vitro to be specific for cytomegalovirus antigens. In a later analysis, TCRs clustered in the first cohort were found to also tend to co-occur in the roughly 120 validation repertoires, with approximately 95% of cluster scores above 0. All 120 or so repertoires were used to score co-occurrence in the validation cohort in a later analysis, because that analysis had no HLA typing for the cohort. According to the authors, the approach could potentially be generalized to other disease states and immunological phenotypes.

The rearrangement combines TRBV6-5 with TRBJ1-1; the D gene is not confidently resolved. Material for sequencing was PBMCs. The sequence derives from a woman younger than 45 in good health and CMV-seronegative. At the DNA level, the sequence is TGTGCCAGCAGTTACTCTGGGCAGCTGAACACTGAAGCTTTCTTT. It translates as CASSYSGQLNTEAFF.